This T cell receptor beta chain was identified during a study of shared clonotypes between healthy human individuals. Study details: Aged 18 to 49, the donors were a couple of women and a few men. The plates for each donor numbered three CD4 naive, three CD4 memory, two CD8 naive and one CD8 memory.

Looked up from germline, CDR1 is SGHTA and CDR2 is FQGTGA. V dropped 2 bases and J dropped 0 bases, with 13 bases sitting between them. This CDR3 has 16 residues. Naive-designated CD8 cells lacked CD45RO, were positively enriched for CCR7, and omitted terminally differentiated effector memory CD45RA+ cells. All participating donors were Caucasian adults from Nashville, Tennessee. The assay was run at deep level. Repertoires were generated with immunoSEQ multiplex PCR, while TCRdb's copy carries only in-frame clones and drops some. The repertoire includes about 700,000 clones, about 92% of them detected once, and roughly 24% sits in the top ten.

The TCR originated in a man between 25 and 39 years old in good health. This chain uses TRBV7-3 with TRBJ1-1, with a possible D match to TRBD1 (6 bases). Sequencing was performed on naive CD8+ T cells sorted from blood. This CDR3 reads CASSLVSGTLNTEAFF. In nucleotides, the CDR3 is TGTGCCAGCAGCTTAGTCTCGGGGACATTGAACACTGAAGCTTTCTTT.